Each of the 9 T cell receptor beta chains below was sequenced from the same sample in a study of T cell repertoires in cytomegalovirus infection. TCRdb re-derived calls from the reads in MiXCR, one entry per CDR3 protein. The profile shows 830,000 or so distinct CDR3 sequences, less than 35% of them singletons. These receptors lack a known antigen. Sequenced material: cultured CD8+ T cells from PBMCs, taken from culture after CMV antigen stimulation. All receptors derive from a human donor in good health (CMV status not recorded). Some clones in this sample may be carry-over from other donors' samples.

The V gene is TRBV5-6, the J gene TRBJ1-2; D is perhaps TRBD1 (6 bases). CDR1 SGHDT and CDR2 YYEEEE come from the germline V gene. There are 18 residues in the CDR3. V was cut by 2 bases and J by 7 bases, with 27 bases left in between. For the CDR3, the DNA is TGTGCCAGCAGCTTCGGGGGCCTTGATAGCGCAGCTTACTTTGGCTACACCTTC. This encodes CASSFGGLDSAAYFGYTF.

This clonotype showed up just a few times. The chain has TRBV5-1 and TRBJ1-2; no clear D. Germline loops: CDR1 SGHRS, CDR2 YFSETQ. This CDR3 comprises 15 residues. Between the trimmed V and J ends, which lost 4 bases and 4 bases, there was a span of 17 bases. CDR3 nucleotides: TGCGCCAGCAGCCTTTCTCCGACAAGTATCTATGGCTACACCTTC. Its translation: CASSLSPTSIYGYTF.

The chain couples TRBV19 to TRBJ1-1; the D is unclear. CDR1 is LNHDA and CDR2 is SQIVND in the germline V gene (reference sequence). This CDR3 spans 13 amino acids. The ends were cut back, 10 bases at V and 4 bases at J, with 16 bases in the middle. Here the CDR3 DNA reads TGTGCCACTTTCGATCCAGGAGTCACTGAAGCTTTCTTT. This translates into CATFDPGVTEAFF.

The genes are TRBV2 and TRBJ2-7; no clear D gene. V shed 8 bases and J shed 3 bases, with 2 bases lying between them. This CDR3 spans 9 amino acids. Germline values: CDR1 SNHLY, CDR2 FYNNEI. CDR3 bases: TGTGCCAGCCTCTACGAGCAGTACGTC. Its protein product is CASLYEQYV.

The chain carries TRBV12-3 or TRBV12-4 and TRBJ1-2; no clear D gene. This CDR3 is 13 amino acids long. V dropped 7 bases and J dropped 5 bases, with 14 bases sitting between them. CDR3: CASTLPGDYGYTF. The CDR3, as DNA: TGTGCCAGCACCCTTCCGGGAGATTATGGCTACACCTTC.

This clonotype has a count of ten or more. The rearrangement joins TRBV7-6 to TRBJ2-1, with 10 positions matching TRBD2. Per the germline V gene, CDR1 is SGHVS and CDR2 is FNYEAQ. The CDR3 length is 15 residues. J lost 10 bases, V lost 2 bases, and 8 bases had no gene match. CDR3 in amino acids: CASSLFQRGGEEQFF. CDR3 bases: TGTGCCAGCAGCTTATTCCAGCGGGGGGGCGAAGAGCAGTTCTTC.

CDR3 nucleotide sequence: TGTGCCACCAGCCCCGGGGATACGCAGTATTTT. Its protein is CATSPGDTQYF. The rearrangement joins TRBV15 to TRBJ2-3; no clear D. V was pared by 5 bases and J by 6 bases, with 6 bases between. The CDR3 has 11 residues. CDR1 is LNHNV, CDR2 YYDKDF, per germline (reference sequence). The variable domain in full, with the rest retrieved from reference TRBV15 and TRBJ2-3, is DAMVIQNPRYQVTQFGKPVTLSCSQTLNHNVMYWYQQKSSQAPKLLFHYYDKDFNNEADTPDNFQSRRPNTSFCFLDIRSPGLGDTAMYLCATSPGDTQYFGPGTRLTVL.

As to this clonotype: This may arise from a read error, as a much more abundant clone is one base away. The chain links TRBV7-2 to TRBJ1-1; no reliable D call. The CDR3 length is 14 residues. Germline CDR1 reads SGHTA; CDR2 reads FQGNSA. CDR3 sequence (DNA): TGTGCCAACAGCTTATTGCCGGGAAACACTGAAGCTTTCTTT. Its translation is CANSLLPGNTEAFF. The variable domain in full, completed from reference TRBV7-2 and TRBJ1-1, reads GAGVSQSPSNKVTEKGKDVELRCDPISGHTALYWYRQSLGQGLEFLIYFQGNSAPDKSGLPSDRFSAERTGGSVSTLTIQRTQQEDSAVYLCANSLLPGNTEAFFGQGTRLTVV.

The J gene is TRBJ1-6, the V gene TRBV27; the match to TRBD1 covers 10 bases. Germline loops: CDR1 MNHEY, CDR2 SMNVEV (reference sequence). The CDR3 loop spans 15 amino acids. V shed 5 bases, J shed 9 bases, and the junction held 7 bases outside the gene matches. The chain's CDR3 is CASSARQGAISPLHF. The CDR3, as DNA: TGTGCCAGCAGTGCCAGACAGGGGGCCATTTCACCCCTCCACTTT.